This TCR beta chain was retrieved from a study of T cell responses to AZD1222 COVID-19 vaccine. Trimming left V 2 bases short and J 0 bases short, with 14 bases between. Germline V gene sequence: CDR1 SEHNR, CDR2 FQNEAQ (reference sequence). This CDR3 is built from 17 residues. Using immunoSEQ multiplex PCR, the repertoire was profiled, and TCRdb retains in-frame clones only, with some absent. The table lists 100,000 to 150,000 clones, 87% of them singletons, with more than 9% in the top ten. This clone appeared many times. Sample: peripheral blood, taken on day 0 of AZD1222 vaccination. This TCR came from an adult in good health. The gene calls are TRBV7-9 and TRBJ1-3, with unresolved D. CDR3 DNA sequence: TGTGCCAGCAGCTTAATAGGCAGAGACTCCTCTGGAAACACCATATATTTT. Translating it yields CASSLIGRDSSGNTIYF.